This section outlines one TCR beta chain sequence together with its context. The antigen it binds to is not known. No much larger clone exists at a distance of one base, and base qualities are not known. Taken from the germline V gene (reference sequence), the CDR1 and CDR2 loops are MNHNY and SVGAGI. V was cut back by 2 bases and J by 2 bases, leaving a gap of 10 bases between them. The cysteine opens and the phenylalanine closes a CDR3 of 15 amino acids. The read is trimmed to its CDR3 DNA, 45 bases read in frame from base 1. Genomic DNA underwent TCRB CDR3 sequencing using the immunoSEQ assay. Under the source paper's analysis protocol: Nothing other than productive TCRB rearrangements was included in the analyses. Defining a clone by its unique TCRB CDR3 sequence, the study calculated clonality as a productive clonality index derived from Shannon entropy. Repertoire overlap for a pair of samples was computed from each clone's template counts relative to total templates per sample. V-gene usage measured by flow cytometry correlated with TCRB sequencing V-gene usage, with a Spearman r of approximately 0.57. The source is immuneACCESS, and TCRdb retained only in-frame sequences with V and J called. Part of the clones is not carried over; for the studies checked, unresolved V genes explain less than half of this, and the remainder is unexplained. Clone size and V and J calls were adopted from that table, with D and trimming inferred from the DNA. Present in this sample are almost 20,000 clones, roughly four fifths of which were seen just once. The ten largest clones capture more than 9% of the sample.

This entry comes from a study of somatic mutations in cytotoxic T cells in rheumatoid arthritis (dated by TCRdb to about 2017). Notes on the research overall: Sorted V beta1+ cells also underwent TCRB sequencing, and some V beta antibody-stained T-cell populations were flow-sorted at nearly 100% purity on a FACSAria II or Sony SH800. Median age was essentially the same in the patient group and the control group. For 60 or so rheumatoid arthritis patients and more than 15 healthy controls, TCRB deep sequencing was carried out. Whether expanded CD8+ T-cell clones in untreated, newly diagnosed rheumatoid arthritis carry somatic mutations was the study question, and clonality was characterized with TCRB deep sequencing.

Overall study results and their limits: The expanded CD8+ clones had unknown antigen targets, and not appearing in virus-specific databases did not rule out that they were virus-specific. Rheumatoid arthritis patients and age-matched healthy controls did not significantly differ in CD8+ T-cell clonality. In 8 out of 65 patients, more than 20% of CD8+ cells belonged to the largest CD8+ clone, while several identical CD8+ TCRB sequences were shared between blood and synovial fluid. The slight TRBV07 underrepresentation in patients was not adjusted for multiple comparisons. An increase of CD8+ clonality with age was seen in patients (Spearman r ~ 0.46) but not in healthy controls.

With a median age of 56 years (range about 21-70) and approximately 50% female, the healthy controls consisted of over 15 blood donors whose buffy coats were used. Positive magnetic bead selection on an AutoMACS was used to isolate CD4+ and CD8+ cells, with flow cytometry used to check purity. Peripheral blood mononuclear cells were isolated by Ficoll-Paque PLUS density gradient separation. DNA from CD4-enriched, CD8-enriched or PBMC samples was extracted using Nucleospin Tissue or Tissue XS kits and then quantified on a Qubit 2.0 fluorometer. The V and J segments used are TRBV6-6 and TRBJ1-5, and TRBD1 may be the D gene, going by 5 matching bases. Sequencing was performed on CD8+ T cells sorted from blood. The TCR originated in a woman between 45 and 60 years old in good health. The DNA sequence is TGTGCCAGCAGTTACCAGGGATCGGGCAATCAGCCCCAGCATTTT. Its protein reads: CASSYQGSGNQPQHF.